Each of the 16 T cell receptor beta chains below was sequenced from the same sample in a study of yellow fever vaccine responses in identical twins. A single record per CDR3 protein comes from TCRdb applying MiXCR to the RT-PCR reads. The table records approximately 2,000 distinct CDR3 sequences, 7% to 9.5% of them present only once. The sample in question was T cells from blood (PBMCs), unsorted or a sorted subset (not recorded which), obtained 2 years after vaccination. These receptors were taken from a woman between 18 and 29 years old who received the yellow fever vaccine.

This clonotype is labeled large. The CDR3 nucleotides are TGCGCCAGCAGCCAAGAATGGGCGGGGTCTGGCTACACCTTC. The encoded protein is CASSQEWAGSGYTF. The chain is built from TRBV4-1 and TRBJ1-2; D remains ambiguous. Trimming pared 0 bases from V and 7 bases from J, leaving 12 bases between. Germline CDR1 reads MGHRA; CDR2 reads YSYEKL. This CDR3 comprises 14 residues.

This clonotype came up a few times. This chain connects TRBV7-9 to TRBJ2-2; 13 bases line up with TRBD2. V dropped 2 bases and J dropped 6; count of bases not matched to a gene: 6. The CDR3 contains 17 residues. Per the germline V gene, CDR1 is SEHNR and CDR2 is FQNEAQ (reference sequence). Here the CDR3 DNA reads TGTGCCAGCAGCTTACCCCTGACTAGCGGGGGGTCCGGGGAGCTGTTTTTT. Its protein product is CASSLPLTSGGSGELFF.

The V call is TRBV11-1, the J call TRBJ2-7, with TRBD2 matching 10 bases. The germline V gene has CDR1 SGHAT and CDR2 FQDESV (reference sequence). V was pared by 4 bases and J by 4 bases, with 7 bases of the junction left unmatched. This CDR3 has 15 residues. The CDR3 here is CASSSRTSGAYEQYF. The CDR3 DNA follows: TGTGCCAGCAGCTCTAGGACTAGCGGAGCTTACGAGCAGTACTTC.

This clonotype ranks as medium-sized (0.01 to 0.1%). The CDR3 loop is CASSFTGEYGNTIYF. In DNA, the CDR3 is TGTGCCAGCAGCTTCACGGGGGAGTACGGAAACACCATATATTTT. The chain couples TRBV13 to TRBJ1-3, with D perhaps matching TRBD1 (5 bases). The CDR3 length is 15 residues. Trimming pared 3 bases from V and 4 bases from J, leaving 13 bases between. Germline loops: CDR1 PRHDT, CDR2 FYEKMQ (reference sequence). Full variable domain (rest looked up from reference TRBV13 and TRBJ1-3): AAGVIQSPRHLIKEKRETATLKCYPIPRHDTVYWYQQGPGQDPQFLISFYEKMQSDKGSIPDRFSAQQFSDYHSELNMSSLELGDSALYFCASSFTGEYGNTIYFGEGSWLTVV.

The chain recombines TRBV30 with TRBJ2-5; D is unresolved. V was pared by 0 bases and J by 5 bases, with 10 bases between. The CDR3 has 13 amino acids. CDR1 is GTSNPN, CDR2 SVGIG, per germline (reference sequence). For the CDR3, the DNA is TGTGCCTGGAGTGTCATGGGCCTTGAGACCCAGTACTTC. Protein: CAWSVMGLETQYF.

This clonotype was observed a handful of times. The gene calls are TRBV28 and TRBJ1-3; D uncertain. The CDR3 has 13 amino acids. Germline V gene sequence: CDR1 MDHEN, CDR2 SYDVKM. Trimming shortened V by 8 bases and J by 0 bases, and 8 bases separated the two germline ends. The DNA of the CDR3 is TGTGCCAGCTTGTCATTCTCTGGAAACACCATATATTTT. Protein sequence: CASLSFSGNTIYF.

Comment on this clonotype: Being one base from a much bigger clone, this may be a read error. The genes are TRBV15 and TRBJ1-3; D remains unclear. The CDR3 totals 15 residues. Germline loops: CDR1 LNHNV, CDR2 YYDKDF (reference sequence). The CDR3 protein is CATSGQPNSGNSIYF. The CDR3 bases are TGTGCCACCAGCGGCCAACCGAACTCTGGAAACTCCATATATTTT.

The rearrangement uses TRBV7-6 and TRBJ2-7; TRBD2 is a possible D gene (6 bases). Trimming removed 6 bases at V and 6 bases at J, with 15 bases between. Germline assignment: CDR1 SGHVS and CDR2 FNYEAQ. CDR3 length: 13 residues. The CDR3 reads CASSTEEGFEQYF. The CDR3 bases are TGTGCCAGCAGTACTGAGGAGGGGTTCGAGCAGTACTTC.

The V call is TRBV10-1, the J call TRBJ2-2; no definite D call. V was cut by 1 base and J by 5 bases, with 8 bases left in between. The CDR3 runs to 14 residues. Germline CDR1 is WNHNN and CDR2 is SYGVQD (reference sequence). DNA of the CDR3: TGCGCCAGCAGTGAGTTAACCCTGACCGGGGAGCTGTTTTTT. This translates into CASSELTLTGELFF.

In its sample, this clonotype is medium-sized (0.01 to 0.1%). V usage is TRBV12-3 or TRBV12-4 and J usage is TRBJ1-3, with 10 bases matching TRBD1. The CDR3 has 16 amino acids. J lost 3 bases, V lost 6 bases, and 8 bases had no gene match. The CDR3 reads CASRRGTGVFGNTIYF. The DNA of the CDR3 is TGTGCCAGCAGACGAGGGACAGGGGTGTTTGGAAACACCATATATTTT.

This chain links TRBV4-2 with TRBJ2-3; 10 nucleotides line up with TRBD2. Germline assignment: CDR1 LGHNA and CDR2 YNFKEQ. J gave up 6 bases and V 4 bases, and 7 bases lay outside the gene matches. The CDR3 sequence is 15 residues long. CDR3 sequence reads: CASSPQAGGSDTQYF. In nucleotides, the CDR3 is TGTGCCAGCAGCCCTCAAGCGGGGGGGTCGGATACGCAGTATTTT.

In this sample, this clonotype is medium-sized. This chain links TRBV19 with TRBJ2-7, with 8 bases that match TRBD1. The J segment lost 0 bases and the V segment lost 3 bases, leaving 1 base of the junction unmatched. The CDR3 consists of 14 residues. Germline V gene sequence: CDR1 LNHDA, CDR2 SQIVND (reference sequence). The DNA of the CDR3 is TGTGCCAGTAGTATCACAGGGGGCTCCTACGAGCAGTACTTC. It codes for CASSITGGSYEQYF.

This clonotype was seen only a few times. The chain uses TRBV19 and TRBJ2-2; tentatively, D is TRBD2 (6 bases). Germline CDR1 is LNHDA and CDR2 is SQIVND (reference sequence). V lost 0 bases and J 6 bases, leaving 14 bases between the germline ends. This CDR3 has 16 amino acids. In nucleotides, the CDR3 is TGTGCCAGTAGTATAGATGGAGGGGTTAGGGCCGGGGAGCTGTTTTTT. Protein: CASSIDGGVRAGELFF.

The J gene is TRBJ2-7, the V gene TRBV11-2, with D possibly being TRBD2 (6 bases). The CDR3 has 14 amino acids. Trimming stripped 2 bases from V and 6 bases from J, with 14 bases between. From germline, CDR1 is SGHAT and CDR2 FQNNGV. The CDR3 loop is CASSLNRGTFEQYF. Here the CDR3 DNA reads TGTGCCAGCAGCTTAAATCGGGGGACCTTCGAGCAGTACTTC.

By share, this clonotype counts as medium-sized (0.01 to 0.1%). The chain couples TRBV27 to TRBJ2-2; D not certain. Trimming took off 5 bases at V and 8 bases at J, with 9 bases between the two ends. From germline, CDR1 is MNHEY and CDR2 SMNVEV (reference sequence). The CDR3 runs to 12 residues. CDR3 sequence: CASSLIRGELFF. In DNA form, the CDR3 reads TGTGCCAGCAGTCTAATTAGAGGGGAGCTGTTTTTT.

The chain joins TRBV11-1 to TRBJ2-3, with D possibly matching TRBD1 (6 bases). Germline CDR1 and CDR2: SGHAT and FQDESV (reference sequence). The CDR3 loop spans 13 amino acids. V lost 6 bases and J 4 bases, leaving 11 bases between the germline ends. The CDR3 is CASRTQGSDTQYF. CDR3 nucleotides: TGTGCCAGCAGAACCCAGGGGTCAGATACGCAGTATTTT.